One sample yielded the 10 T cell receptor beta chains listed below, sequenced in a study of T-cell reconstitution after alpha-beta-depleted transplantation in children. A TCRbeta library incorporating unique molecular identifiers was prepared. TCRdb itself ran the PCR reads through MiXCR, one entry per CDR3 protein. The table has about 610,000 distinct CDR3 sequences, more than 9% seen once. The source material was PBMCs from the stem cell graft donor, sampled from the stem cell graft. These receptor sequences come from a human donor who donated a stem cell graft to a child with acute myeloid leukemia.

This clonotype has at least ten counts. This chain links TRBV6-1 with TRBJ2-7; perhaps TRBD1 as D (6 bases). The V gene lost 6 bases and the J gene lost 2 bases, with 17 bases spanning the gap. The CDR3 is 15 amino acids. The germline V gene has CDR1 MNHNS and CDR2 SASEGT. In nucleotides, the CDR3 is TGTGCCAGCAGACTGGGACAAATTAACCCCTACGAGCAGTACTTC. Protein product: CASRLGQINPYEQYF.

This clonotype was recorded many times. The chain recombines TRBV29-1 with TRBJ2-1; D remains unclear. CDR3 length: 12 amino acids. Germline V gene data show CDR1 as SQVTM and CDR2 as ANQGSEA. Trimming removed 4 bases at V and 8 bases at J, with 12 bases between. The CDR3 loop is CSVAPDVYEQFF. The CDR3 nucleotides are TGCAGCGTTGCGCCAGACGTATATGAGCAGTTCTTC.

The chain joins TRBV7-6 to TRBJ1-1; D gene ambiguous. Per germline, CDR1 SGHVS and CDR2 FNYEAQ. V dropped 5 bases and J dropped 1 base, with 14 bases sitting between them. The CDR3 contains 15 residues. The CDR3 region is CASSPGVGWNTEAFF. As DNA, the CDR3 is TGTGCCAGCAGCCCGGGAGTGGGGTGGAACACTGAAGCTTTCTTT.

CDR3 DNA sequence: TGTGCCAGCAGGGTGAGAGAGACTGAAGCTTTCTTT. The encoded protein is CASRVRETEAFF. The V call is TRBV7-9, the J call TRBJ1-1; no firm D call. V lost 6 bases and J lost 5, with 10 bases in between. This CDR3 contains 12 residues. Germline-derived CDR1 and CDR2 are SEHNR and FQNEAQ (reference sequence).

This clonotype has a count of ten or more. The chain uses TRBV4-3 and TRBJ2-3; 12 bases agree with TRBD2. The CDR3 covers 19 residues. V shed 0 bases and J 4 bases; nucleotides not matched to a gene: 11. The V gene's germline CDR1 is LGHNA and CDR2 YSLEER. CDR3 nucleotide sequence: TGCGCCAGCAGCCAAGAACTGGTGTCTAGCGGGAGGGCCGCAGATACGCAGTATTTT. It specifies CASSQELVSSGRAADTQYF.

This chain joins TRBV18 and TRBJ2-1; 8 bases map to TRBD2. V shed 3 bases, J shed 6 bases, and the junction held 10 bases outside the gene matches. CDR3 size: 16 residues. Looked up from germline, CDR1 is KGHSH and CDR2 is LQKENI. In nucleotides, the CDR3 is TGTGCCAGCTCACCGGGGGGGACTAGGAGTTTCAATGAGCAGTTCTTC. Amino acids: CASSPGGTRSFNEQFF.

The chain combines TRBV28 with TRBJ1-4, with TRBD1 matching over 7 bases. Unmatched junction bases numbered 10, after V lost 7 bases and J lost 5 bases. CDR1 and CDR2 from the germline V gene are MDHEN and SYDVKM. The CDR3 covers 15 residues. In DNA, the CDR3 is TGTGCCAGCACTCCTTCGGGACAGACGAATGAAAAACTGTTTTTT. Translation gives CASTPSGQTNEKLFF.

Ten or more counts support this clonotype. CDR3 sequence (DNA): TGCGCCAGCAGCTTGGCGACAGGGCTGAACACTGAAGCTTTCTTT. Translation: CASSLATGLNTEAFF. The chain has TRBV5-1 and TRBJ1-1; 7 bases agree with TRBD1. Germline CDR1 is SGHRS and CDR2 is YFSETQ. Trimming cost V 0 bases and J 0 bases; bases outside gene matches: 2. CDR3 size: 15 residues.

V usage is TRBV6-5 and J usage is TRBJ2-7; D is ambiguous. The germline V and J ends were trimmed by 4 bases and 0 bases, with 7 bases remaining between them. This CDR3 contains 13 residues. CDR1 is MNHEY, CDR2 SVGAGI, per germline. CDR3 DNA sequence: TGTGCCAGCAGTTGGCAGAGCTCCTACGAGCAGTACTTC. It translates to CASSWQSSYEQYF.

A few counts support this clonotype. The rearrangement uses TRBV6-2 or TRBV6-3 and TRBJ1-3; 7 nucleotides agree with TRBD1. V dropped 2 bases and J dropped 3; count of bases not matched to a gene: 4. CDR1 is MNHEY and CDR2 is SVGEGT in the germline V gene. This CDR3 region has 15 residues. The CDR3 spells CASSYPTGNGNTIYF. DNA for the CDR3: TGTGCCAGCAGTTACCCGACAGGGAATGGAAACACCATATATTTT.